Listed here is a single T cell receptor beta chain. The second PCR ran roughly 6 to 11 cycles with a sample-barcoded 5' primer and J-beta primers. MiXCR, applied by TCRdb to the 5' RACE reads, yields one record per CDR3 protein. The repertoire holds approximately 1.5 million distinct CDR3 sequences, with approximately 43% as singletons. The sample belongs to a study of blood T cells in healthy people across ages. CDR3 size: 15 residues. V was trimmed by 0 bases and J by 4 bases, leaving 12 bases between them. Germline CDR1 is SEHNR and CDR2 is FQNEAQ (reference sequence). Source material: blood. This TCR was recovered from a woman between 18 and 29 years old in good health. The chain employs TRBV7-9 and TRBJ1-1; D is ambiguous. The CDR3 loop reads CASSLASGEGTEAFF. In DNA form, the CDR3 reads TGTGCCAGCAGCTTAGCATCCGGGGAGGGCACTGAAGCTTTCTTT.